This is a list of T cell receptor beta chains from one sample in a study of T-cell reconstitution after alpha-beta-depleted transplantation in children. TCRdb redid the calling of the PCR reads with MiXCR, one entry per CDR3 protein. The table has over 400,000 distinct CDR3 sequences, over 40% seen once; the top ten hold 27%. The sample in question was PBMCs, obtained before TCRalphabeta/CD19-depleted stem cell transplant. The receptor set was obtained from a girl aged 2 to 9 with aplastic anemia, due to receive a stem cell transplant. Both conserved end residues are part of each CDR3. The D gene is left open where the match is weak. Size values are once, few and many counts, or a class for expanded clones, and some rows have none.

D gene,V gene,J gene,clone size,CDR3 protein,CDR3 DNA
-,TRBV6-1,TRBJ1-1,-,CASSPRSGWTEAFF,TGTGCCAGCAGTCCCCGCTCAGGGTGGACTGAAGCTTTCTTT
TRBD2,TRBV27,TRBJ2-7,few,CASTPAGLAGTYEQYF,TGTGCCAGCACCCCTGCGGGGCTAGCGGGCACCTACGAGCAGTACTTC
TRBD2,TRBV7-2,TRBJ2-1,many,CASSRRTSGSDEQFF,TGTGCCAGCAGTAGACGGACTAGCGGGAGCGATGAGCAGTTCTTC
TRBD1,TRBV11-2,TRBJ1-6,-,CASSLQTGGSSSYNSPLHF,TGTGCCAGCAGCTTACAGACAGGGGGCTCTAGCTCCTATAATTCACCCCTCCACTTT
-,TRBV6-7,TRBJ2-7,-,CARGGGAGVRSYEQYF,TGTGCTAGAGGAGGGGGTGCGGGAGTCCGCTCCTACGAGCAGTACTTC
-,TRBV5-1,TRBJ2-1,-,CASSSSAGSTLGNEQFF,TGCGCCAGCAGCTCATCGGCGGGGAGCACCCTCGGCAATGAGCAGTTCTTC
TRBD2,TRBV29-1,TRBJ2-3,-,CSGRLATTDTQYF,TGCAGCGGCAGACTAGCGACCACAGATACGCAGTATTTT
-,TRBV6-5,TRBJ2-7,-,CASSYSHLAYYEQYF,TGTGCCAGCAGTTACTCTCATTTGGCTTACTACGAGCAGTACTTC
-,TRBV14,TRBJ2-1,few,CASSPRGRTSYNEQFF,TGTGCCAGCAGCCCCCGGGGGCGTACCTCCTACAATGAGCAGTTCTTC
TRBD1,TRBV5-1,TRBJ1-4,-,CASSLDPTGPLNEKLFF,TGCGCCAGCAGCTTGGACCCGACAGGGCCCCTTAATGAAAAACTGTTTTTT
TRBD2,TRBV20-1,TRBJ2-7,-,CSASGGRGESYEQYF,TGCAGTGCTAGTGGCGGGAGGGGAGAATCCTACGAGCAGTACTTC
TRBD1,TRBV20-1,TRBJ2-2,-,CSANGQGRTGELFF,TGCAGTGCTAATGGACAGGGAAGGACCGGGGAGCTGTTTTTT
-,TRBV4-1,TRBJ1-2,few,CASSQVERLGVGGYTF,TGCGCCAGCAGCCAAGTCGAGCGTCTGGGGGTGGGTGGCTACACCTTC
-,TRBV24-1,TRBJ2-1,few,CATSDYDNEQFF,TGTGCCACCAGTGATTACGACAATGAGCAGTTCTTC
TRBD2,TRBV5-6,TRBJ2-2,many,CASRVAGANTGELFF,TGTGCCAGCAGGGTAGCGGGAGCCAACACCGGGGAGCTGTTTTTT
TRBD2,TRBV28,TRBJ2-3,-,CASAGLAGAGGDTQYF,TGTGCCAGCGCGGGACTAGCGGGGGCCGGCGGAGATACGCAGTATTTT
TRBD1,TRBV7-3,TRBJ2-2,-,CASSLRGQGNTGELFF,TGTGCCAGCAGCTTAAGGGGACAGGGGAACACCGGGGAGCTGTTTTTT
TRBD1,TRBV4-2,TRBJ2-2,-,CASSQAGTGGLTGELFF,TGTGCCAGCAGCCAAGCGGGGACAGGGGGCCTAACCGGGGAGCTGTTTTTT
TRBD1,TRBV28,TRBJ2-7,once,CASRGQGNEQYF,TGTGCCAGCAGAGGACAGGGGAACGAGCAGTACTTC
TRBD2,TRBV5-1,TRBJ2-7,few,CASSSGLAGVRVEQYF,TGCGCCAGCAGCTCCGGACTAGCGGGAGTGCGAGTCGAGCAGTACTTC
TRBD2,TRBV27,TRBJ2-1,few,CASSLWVAGNNEQFF,TGTGCCAGCAGTTTATGGGTAGCGGGTAACAATGAGCAGTTCTTC
TRBD1,TRBV7-2,TRBJ2-1,-,CASSINRGPYEQFF,TGTGCCAGCAGCATAAACAGGGGGCCGTATGAGCAGTTCTTC
-,TRBV12-3/TRBV12-4,TRBJ2-3,-,CASNPGRRSADTQYF,TGTGCCAGCAACCCGGGACGGCGTTCCGCAGATACGCAGTATTTT
TRBD1,TRBV5-1,TRBJ1-1,many,CASSLQGARTEAFF,TGCGCCAGCAGCTTACAGGGGGCGCGCACTGAAGCTTTCTTT
-,TRBV5-1,TRBJ2-2,-,CASRDNPGTGELFF,TGCGCCAGCAGGGACAACCCTGGCACCGGGGAGCTGTTTTTT
-,TRBV4-1,TRBJ2-3,once,CASSQAVGVDRTDTQYF,TGCGCCAGCAGCCAAGCTGTGGGAGTAGATCGGACAGATACGCAGTATTTT